Presented here are 28 T cell receptor beta chains from one specimen sequenced in a study of radiotherapy plus CTLA-4 blockade in lung cancer. Assay used: immunoSEQ multiplex PCR; TCRdb lists only in-frame clones, some missing. The top ten clones hold 2.4% of a sample with roughly 110,000 clones, approximately 81% of them seen once. The sequencing used peripheral blood, collected from a patient treated with radiotherapy plus ipilimumab. These receptors came from a human donor with non-small cell lung cancer that progressed on radiotherapy plus ipilimumab. Some clones in this sample may be carry-over from other donors' samples.

This chain links TRBV7-2 with TRBJ1-1; D gene unclear. Germline values: CDR1 SGHTA, CDR2 FQGNSA. The CDR3 sequence is 15 residues long. V was cut by 2 bases and J by 1 base, with 11 bases left in between. The CDR3 bases are TGTGCCAGCAGCTTACAAAACCCGCAGAACACTGAAGCTTTCTTT. The encoded protein is CASSLQNPQNTEAFF.

The rearrangement joins TRBV10-1 to TRBJ2-1; 9 positions match TRBD2. CDR1 WNHNN and CDR2 SYGVQD come from the germline V gene (reference sequence). CDR3 length: 19 residues. V lost 0 bases, J lost 6 bases, and 15 bases stayed unmatched. The CDR3 DNA sequence: TGCGCCAGCAGTGAGTCCGGGACTAGCCCGAAGTCCGAACTCAATGAGCAGTTCTTC. It yields the protein CASSESGTSPKSELNEQFF.

The genes are TRBV5-1 and TRBJ2-5, with D perhaps TRBD2 (5 bases). Germline V CDR1 and CDR2: SGHRS, YFSETQ. This CDR3 is built from 13 residues. Trimming removed 0 bases at V and 6 bases at J, with 9 bases between. CDR3 sequence: CASSLGRGKTQYF. In DNA form, the CDR3 reads TGCGCCAGCAGCTTGGGAAGAGGGAAGACCCAGTACTTC.

This chain uses TRBV6-5 with TRBJ1-2, with unresolved D. V was cut by 2 bases and J by 3 bases, with 10 bases left in between. Germline CDR1 MNHEY, CDR2 SVGAGI. There are 14 residues in the CDR3. The CDR3 region is CASSYGSLDYGYTF. The CDR3 DNA reads TGTGCCAGCAGTTACGGGAGTCTAGACTATGGCTACACCTTC.

This clone was found once. The rearrangement uses TRBV18 and TRBJ1-4, with D hard to call. The germline V and J ends were trimmed by 4 bases and 1 base, with 7 bases remaining between them. The CDR3 is made up of 14 amino acids. CDR1 and CDR2 from the germline V gene are KGHSH and LQKENI. CDR3 protein: CASSQYRTNEKLFF. The DNA of the CDR3 is TGTGCCAGCTCACAATACAGAACTAATGAAAAACTGTTTTTT.

V is TRBV5-4 and J is TRBJ2-1, with D maybe TRBD1 (6 bases). Germline CDR1 SGHNT, CDR2 YYREEE (reference sequence). The CDR3 sequence is 15 residues long. Trimming removed 2 bases from V and 3 bases from J, with 12 bases in between. CDR3 nucleotides: TGTGCCAGCAGCTTTCCAGGGGCAATCTACAATGAGCAGTTCTTC. This codes for CASSFPGAIYNEQFF.

This chain links TRBV6-5 with TRBJ1-1; TRBD1 agrees at 9 bases. Germline V gene sequence: CDR1 MNHEY, CDR2 SVGAGI. This CDR3 comprises 15 residues. V lost 0 bases and J lost 5; bases outside the gene matches: 4. The DNA for the CDR3 is TGTGCCAGCAGTTACTCGACAGGGGGGTGGACTGAAGCTTTCTTT. It specifies CASSYSTGGWTEAFF.

This chain links TRBV7-9 with TRBJ2-6; TRBD1 might be the D (5 bases). Deletions cut 8 bases from V and 0 bases from J, with 17 bases between. This CDR3 comprises 17 residues. Germline V lookup: CDR1 SEHNR, CDR2 FQNEAQ (reference sequence). DNA for the CDR3: TGTGCCAGCCCGTTTCAGGGTGCCAGCTCTGGGGCCAACGTCCTGACTTTC. Translating gives CASPFQGASSGANVLTF. Filled out from reference TRBV7-9 and TRBJ2-6, the complete variable domain reads DTGVSQNPRHKITKRGQNVTFRCDPISEHNRLYWYRQTLGQGPEFLTYFQNEAQLEKSRLLSDRFSAERPKGSFSTLEIQRTEQGDSAMYLCASPFQGASSGANVLTFGAGSRLTVL.

This chain uses TRBV7-8 with TRBJ2-5; 7 nucleotides line up with TRBD2. CDR1 and CDR2 (germline): SGHVS, FQNEAQ. This CDR3 is built from 16 residues. Trimming took 4 bases from V and 2 from J; bases not matched to a gene: 10. The chain's CDR3 is CASSSRQGGSQETQYF. The CDR3 DNA reads as TGTGCCAGCAGCTCCCGACAAGGCGGGAGTCAAGAGACCCAGTACTTC.

The V and J genes are TRBV7-2 and TRBJ2-7; D might be TRBD1 or TRBD2, each matching 5 bases. The germline V gene encodes CDR1 SGHTA and CDR2 FQGNSA. The CDR3 spans 14 residues. Trimming took off 0 bases at V and 3 bases at J, with 9 bases between the two ends. The CDR3, as DNA: TGTGCCAGCAGCTTAGCGGGGGTGGGCTACGAGCAGTACTTC. Translation: CASSLAGVGYEQYF.

The V gene is TRBV28, the J gene TRBJ2-3; D might be TRBD1 (6 bases). Germline CDR1 is MDHEN and CDR2 is SYDVKM. The CDR3 has 22 residues. Trimming shortened V by 2 bases and J by 0 bases, and 30 bases separated the two germline ends. CDR3 coding DNA: TGTGCCAGCAGTTTAACGTGGGCGGCAGGGTTAGGAATCAGGGGTAGCACAGATACGCAGTATTTT. Its translation is CASSLTWAAGLGIRGSTDTQYF.

The rearrangement links TRBV7-9 to TRBJ2-2, with D unclear. V dropped 5 bases and J dropped 1 base, with 17 bases sitting between them. CDR1 SEHNR and CDR2 FQNEAQ come from the germline V gene (reference sequence). The CDR3 spans 17 residues. The DNA for the CDR3 is TGTGCCAGCAGCCTTCCCAGCAGAGGCGGGAACACCGGGGAGCTGTTTTTT. Protein product: CASSLPSRGGNTGELFF. Filled out from reference TRBV7-9 and TRBJ2-2, the complete variable domain reads DTGVSQNPRHKITKRGQNVTFRCDPISEHNRLYWYRQTLGQGPEFLTYFQNEAQLEKSRLLSDRFSAERPKGSFSTLEIQRTEQGDSAMYLCASSLPSRGGNTGELFFGEGSRLTVL.

This clone came up once. This chain uses TRBV7-3 with TRBJ2-2; D possibly corresponds to TRBD2 (5 bases). CDR1 is SGHTA and CDR2 is FQGTGA in the germline V gene. Between the trimmed V and J ends, which lost 5 bases and 7 bases, there was a span of 14 bases. The CDR3 is made up of 14 amino acids. The CDR3 nucleotides are TGTGCCAGCAGCCTACAGCGTGAGGGCGGGGAGCTGTTTTTT. The encoded protein is CASSLQREGGELFF.

The chain employs TRBV11-3 and TRBJ2-1; D is unclear. V gave up 0 bases and J gave up 4 bases, with 4 bases separating them. Germline V lookup: CDR1 SGHNT, CDR2 YENEEA. There are 13 residues in the CDR3. The CDR3 DNA follows: TGTGCCAGCAGCTTAGAAGGTTACAATGAGCAGTTCTTC. It yields the protein CASSLEGYNEQFF.

V gene TRBV6-5 combines with J gene TRBJ2-5; 10 nucleotides align to TRBD2. The CDR3 totals 16 residues. Germline V CDR1 and CDR2: MNHEY, SVGAGI. V trimming: 0 bases; J trimming: 1 base; junction bases outside the gene matches: 2. CDR3 in amino acids: CASSYSPSGGQETQYF. The CDR3 DNA follows: TGTGCCAGCAGTTACTCGCCTAGCGGGGGCCAAGAGACCCAGTACTTC.

The J gene is TRBJ1-5, the V gene TRBV6-6; D remains ambiguous. Trimming removed 7 bases at V and 0 bases at J, with 7 bases between. This CDR3 comprises 13 residues. Germline CDR1 is MNHNY and CDR2 is SVGAGI (reference sequence). CDR3 nucleotide sequence: TGTGCCAGCAAGGTGGGTAGCAATCAGCCCCAGCATTTT. This sequence encodes CASKVGSNQPQHF.

This chain's CDR3 is CASSQDRVLGAVYSPLHF. CDR3 sequence (DNA): TGTGCCAGCAGCCAGGATCGTGTTTTGGGGGCAGTGTATTCACCCCTCCACTTT. The chain is built from TRBV4-2 and TRBJ1-6, with D possibly TRBD1 on 6 matching bases. V lost 3 bases and J lost 8, with 23 bases in between. The CDR3 is 18 amino acids. The germline V gene has CDR1 LGHNA and CDR2 YNFKEQ.

The rearrangement links TRBV7-2 to TRBJ2-7, with D hard to call. Germline-derived CDR1 and CDR2 are SGHTA and FQGNSA. The ends were cut back, 5 bases at V and 4 bases at J, with 18 bases in the middle. The CDR3 runs 15 residues. In DNA, the CDR3 is TGTGCCAGCAGCGGGGATGGTTCGTATGGGTACGAGCAGTACTTC. Amino acids: CASSGDGSYGYEQYF.

The chain employs TRBV6-1 and TRBJ2-7, with D tentatively TRBD1 (6 bases). This CDR3 is built from 15 residues. Germline CDR1 and CDR2: MNHNS and SASEGT. V lost 6 bases and J 3 bases, leaving 18 bases between the germline ends. The CDR3 coding sequence is TGTGCCAGCAGCGGTACAGGGAGCGCCGACTACGAGCAGTACTTC. Translating gives CASSGTGSADYEQYF.

The chain is built from TRBV5-1 and TRBJ2-7; D perhaps matches TRBD1 (5 bases). The germline gives CDR1 SGHRS, CDR2 YFSETQ. The V end lost 0 bases, the J end lost 0 bases, and 10 bases lay between the germline ends. CDR3 size: 15 residues. CDR3: CASSLARVSSYEQYF. CDR3 in DNA: TGCGCCAGCAGCTTGGCCAGGGTTAGCTCCTACGAGCAGTACTTC.

This sequence joins TRBV6-5 and TRBJ2-7; D is unresolved. The CDR3 sequence is 15 residues long. The germline gives CDR1 MNHEY, CDR2 SVGAGI. Trimming took off 5 bases at V and 0 bases at J, with 14 bases between the two ends. This CDR3 is CASSLTPDSSYEQYF. In nucleotides, the CDR3 is TGTGCCAGCAGTCTGACCCCAGATAGCTCCTACGAGCAGTACTTC.

V and J are TRBV10-3 and TRBJ1-4; D is unclear. Germline values: CDR1 ENHRY, CDR2 SYGVKD. The CDR3 is 15 residues long. Trimming took 3 bases from V and 6 from J, leaving 14 bases between them. As DNA, the CDR3 is TGTGCCATCAGTGATAACGTCCTCGGGCATGAAAAACTGTTTTTT. Amino acids: CAISDNVLGHEKLFF.

J is TRBJ2-2 and V is TRBV30; TRBD1 matches at 8 bases. CDR3 length: 15 residues. Unmatched junction bases numbered 9, after V lost 3 bases and J lost 6 bases. Germline CDR1 reads GTSNPN; CDR2 reads SVGIG (reference sequence). CDR3 DNA: TGTGCCTGGAGAGGATGGACAGGGCGGGCCGGGGAGCTGTTTTTT. Protein product: CAWRGWTGRAGELFF.

The CDR3 region is CASSYSGDNSYNEQFF. DNA of the CDR3: TGTGCCAGCAGTTATAGCGGGGATAACTCCTACAATGAGCAGTTCTTC. The V gene is TRBV11-1, the J gene TRBJ2-1, with TRBD2 matching over 8 bases. Germline CDR1 is SGHAT and CDR2 is FQDESV (reference sequence). V shed 6 bases, J shed 0 bases, and the junction held 7 bases outside the gene matches. This CDR3 spans 16 amino acids.

The V gene is TRBV9, the J gene TRBJ1-2, with TRBD1 identical over 7 bases. CDR1 SGDLS and CDR2 YYNGEE come from the germline V gene. With V trimmed by 4 bases and J by 5 bases, 8 bases remained unmatched. This CDR3 region has 14 residues. The CDR3 region has the DNA TGTGCCAGCAGCTACCAGACAGGGCGGTATGGCTACACCTTC. Its translation is CASSYQTGRYGYTF.

V and J are TRBV5-1 and TRBJ1-2; the match to TRBD1 covers 7 bases. The V segment lost 0 bases and the J segment 0 bases; nucleotides outside the gene matches: 2. Germline CDR1 and CDR2: SGHRS and YFSETQ. The CDR3 runs 15 residues. CDR3 nucleotide sequence: TGCGCCAGCAGCTTGGGCCAGGGGGCTAACTATGGCTACACCTTC. Encoded protein: CASSLGQGANYGYTF.

The CDR3 DNA sequence: TGCGCCAGCAGCTTGGGCGTGGACAATGAGCAGTTCTTC. It yields the protein CASSLGVDNEQFF. The chain links TRBV5-1 to TRBJ2-1; D gene uncertain. Looked up from germline, CDR1 is SGHRS and CDR2 is YFSETQ. This CDR3 is 13 amino acids long. V was clipped by 0 bases and J by 5 bases, with 6 bases between them. Drawing the rest from reference TRBV5-1 and TRBJ2-1, the complete variable domain is KAGVTQTPRYLIKTRGQQVTLSCSPISGHRSVSWYQQTPGQGLQFLFEYFSETQRNKGNFPGRFSGRQFSNSRSEMNVSTLELGDSALYLCASSLGVDNEQFFGPGTRLTVL.

The chain couples TRBV11-1 to TRBJ2-7; D unresolved. The CDR3 runs to 16 residues. V was pared by 5 bases and J by 0 bases, with 17 bases between. CDR1 is SGHAT and CDR2 is FQDESV in the germline V gene (reference sequence). The CDR3 nucleotides read TGTGCCAGCAGCATCGTGTCGTTTGGGGTCTCCTACGAGCAGTACTTC. Its translation: CASSIVSFGVSYEQYF.